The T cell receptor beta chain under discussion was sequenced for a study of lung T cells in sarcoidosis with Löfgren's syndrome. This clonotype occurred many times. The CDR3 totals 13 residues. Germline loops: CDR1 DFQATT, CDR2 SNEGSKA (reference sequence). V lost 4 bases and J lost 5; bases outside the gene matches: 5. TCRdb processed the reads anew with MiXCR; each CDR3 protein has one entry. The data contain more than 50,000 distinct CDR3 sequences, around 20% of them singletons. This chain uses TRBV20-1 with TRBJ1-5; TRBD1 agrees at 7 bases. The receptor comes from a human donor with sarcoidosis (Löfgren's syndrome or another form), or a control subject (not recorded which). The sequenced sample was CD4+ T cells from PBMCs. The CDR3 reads CSANRGGDQPQHF. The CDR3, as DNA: TGCAGTGCTAACAGGGGAGGAGATCAGCCCCAGCATTTT.